This TCR beta chain was recovered during a study of CD8 T cells in Susac syndrome. RNA totalling roughly 0.45 to 1 ug underwent reverse transcription with random hexamers. TCRdb re-called the immunoSEQ multiplex PCR reads with MiXCR, one entry per CDR3 protein. The repertoire holds 20,000 to 25,000 distinct CDR3 sequences, with approximately 93% as singletons. Trimming stripped 5 bases from V and 4 bases from J, with 11 bases between. Germline CDR1 reads SGHVS; CDR2 reads FQNEAQ. The CDR3 totals 13 residues. The clonotype originates from a human donor in good health. Source material: CD8+ T cells from PBMCs. The J gene is TRBJ2-5, the V gene TRBV7-8; possibly TRBD2 for D (5 bases). The DNA for the CDR3 is TGTGCCAGCAGCGTAACTAGAGGAGAGACCCAGTACTTC. Its translation: CASSVTRGETQYF.